A single sample is the source of the 22 T cell receptor beta chains below, sequenced in a study of memory CD4+ T cells and cytomegalovirus serostatus. Repertoires were generated with immunoSEQ multiplex PCR, while TCRdb's copy carries only in-frame clones and drops some. The data contain 52,000 or so clones, around 78% of them singletons. Single viable CD3+CD4+CD8-CD45RO+ cells were sorted as the memory CD4+ T cells. The sequenced material came from memory CD4+ T cells from blood. These receptors were taken from an adult in good health and CMV-seronegative.

The V and J genes are TRBV19 and TRBJ1-2; no clear D gene. CDR1 is LNHDA and CDR2 is SQIVND in the germline V gene (reference sequence). V was shortened by 3 bases and J by 0 bases, with 14 bases between the two germline ends. The CDR3 has 16 residues. The CDR3 sequence is CASSIMEAVANYGYTF. The CDR3 DNA reads as TGTGCCAGTAGTATCATGGAGGCAGTAGCTAACTATGGCTACACCTTC.

The genes are TRBV19 and TRBJ2-7, with D perhaps TRBD2 (6 bases). This CDR3 is built from 14 residues. Trimming took off 5 bases at V and 4 bases at J, with 15 bases between the two ends. CDR1 and CDR2 (germline): LNHDA, SQIVND (reference sequence). Here the CDR3 DNA reads TGTGCCAGTAGTGGGGAGGCTAGAGGATACGAGCAGTACTTC. Residues: CASSGEARGYEQYF.

This clone has a single count. This rearrangement joins TRBV6-1 to TRBJ1-1; D remains unclear. V was pared by 8 bases and J by 3 bases, with 10 bases between. Germline CDR1 and CDR2: MNHNS and SASEGT. There are 12 residues in the CDR3. The CDR3 DNA reads TGTGCCAGCCTGGACGCGTACACTGAAGCTTTCTTT. Amino acids: CASLDAYTEAFF.

The chain links TRBV10-3 to TRBJ2-3, with a weak D call TRBD2 (6 bases). The CDR3 loop spans 16 amino acids. Germline V gene lookup returns CDR1 ENHRY and CDR2 SYGVKD. The V and J ends lost 11 bases and 2 bases respectively, with 23 bases between them. The CDR3 coding sequence is TGTGCCCCATGCGGGGAGAATAGCGATTACACAGATACGCAGTATTTT. Translated: CAPCGENSDYTDTQYF.

The chain joins TRBV12-2 to TRBJ1-1. TRBV12-2 is a pseudogene locus. The CDR3 sequence is 16 residues long. The CDR3 here is CASPSIILPMNTEAFF. The CDR3 DNA reads as TGTGCAAGTCCATCCATCATTCTACCTATGAACACTGAAGCTTTCTTT.

The rearrangement joins TRBV10-3 to TRBJ1-4; D might be TRBD1 (6 bases). The V gene's germline CDR1 is ENHRY and CDR2 SYGVKD. This CDR3 has 15 residues. Trimming stripped 6 bases from V and 7 bases from J, with 18 bases between. This CDR3 is CAIRASAGAGEKLFF. As DNA, the CDR3 is TGTGCCATCAGGGCCTCAGCAGGGGCCGGTGAAAAACTGTTTTTT.

The gene calls are TRBV6-5 and TRBJ1-1; maybe TRBD1 (5 bases). This CDR3 spans 15 amino acids. Germline-derived CDR1 and CDR2 are MNHEY and SVGAGI. Trimming took off 0 bases at V and 5 bases at J, with 13 bases between the two ends. CDR3 nucleotide sequence: TGTGCCAGCAGTTACTCGACCCAGGGACGAACTGAAGCTTTCTTT. Translated, it gives CASSYSTQGRTEAFF.

The chain employs TRBV7-2 and TRBJ1-2; no clear D. The ends were cut back, 0 bases at V and 7 bases at J, with 15 bases in the middle. CDR1 is SGHTA, CDR2 FQGNSA, per germline. The CDR3 covers 15 residues. The CDR3: CASSLAVRTTPGYTF. As DNA, the CDR3 is TGTGCCAGCAGCTTAGCAGTCAGGACGACTCCTGGCTACACCTTC.

V usage is TRBV5-5 and J usage is TRBJ2-7, with D unresolved. The CDR3 runs 14 residues. V dropped 4 bases and J dropped 0 bases, with 11 bases sitting between them. The germline gives CDR1 SGHKS, CDR2 YYEKEE (reference sequence). DNA of the CDR3: TGTGCCAGCAGCCCTTCTAGGAGCTCCTACGAGCAGTACTTC. Protein: CASSPSRSSYEQYF. Filled out from reference TRBV5-5 and TRBJ2-7, the complete variable domain reads DAGVTQSPTHLIKTRGQQVTLRCSPISGHKSVSWYQQVLGQGPQFIFQYYEKEERGRGNFPDRFSARQFPNYSSELNVNALLLGDSALYLCASSPSRSSYEQYFGPGTRLTVT.

The DNA of the CDR3 is TGTGCCAGCAGCCCCGGCCTGGGGGGACTCTACGAGCAGTACTTC. This translates into CASSPGLGGLYEQYF. The V and J genes are TRBV7-9 and TRBJ2-7, with D possibly TRBD2 on 6 matching bases. The CDR3 loop spans 15 amino acids. CDR1 SEHNR and CDR2 FQNEAQ come from the germline V gene (reference sequence). Trimming removed 5 bases at V and 3 bases at J, with 17 bases between. The entire variable domain, with the rest obtained from reference TRBV7-9 and TRBJ2-7, is as follows: DTGVSQNPRHKITKRGQNVTFRCDPISEHNRLYWYRQTLGQGPEFLTYFQNEAQLEKSRLLSDRFSAERPKGSFSTLEIQRTEQGDSAMYLCASSPGLGGLYEQYFGPGTRLTVT.

The chain uses TRBV15 and TRBJ2-7, with TRBD1 identical over 7 bases. Germline lookup yields CDR1 LNHNV and CDR2 YYDKDF (reference sequence). Trimming removed 5 bases from V and 0 bases from J; junction bases left unmatched: 4. This CDR3 spans 14 amino acids. The CDR3 loop is CATSLRTGSYEQYF. As DNA, the CDR3 is TGTGCCACCAGCCTTCGGACAGGCTCCTACGAGCAGTACTTC.

The chain carries TRBV2 and TRBJ1-1; D unresolved. Germline V gives CDR1 SNHLY, CDR2 FYNNEI. The CDR3 extends over 15 amino acids. The V and J ends lost 0 bases and 1 base respectively, with 9 bases between them. The CDR3 reads CASSEAQTANTEAFF. The CDR3 nucleotides are TGTGCCAGCAGTGAAGCGCAGACCGCGAACACTGAAGCTTTCTTT.

CDR3 sequence reads: CASLEAASGSPEQFF. CDR3 bases: TGTGCCAGCCTGGAGGCGGCTAGCGGGAGCCCTGAGCAGTTCTTC. The chain couples TRBV6-1 to TRBJ2-1; 10 bases match TRBD2. This CDR3 is 15 amino acids long. The J segment lost 9 bases and the V segment lost 8 bases, leaving 13 bases of the junction unmatched. Germline V lookup: CDR1 MNHNS, CDR2 SASEGT.

The chain couples TRBV7-2 to TRBJ2-1; 10 nucleotides align to TRBD2. Looked up from germline, CDR1 is SGHTA and CDR2 is FQGNSA. V shed 5 bases and J 6 bases; nucleotides not matched to a gene: 7. CDR3 length equals 15 residues. The CDR3 protein is CASSTSGGAPNEQFF. CDR3 sequence (DNA): TGTGCCAGCAGCACCAGCGGGGGGGCCCCCAATGAGCAGTTCTTC.

CDR3 bases: TGTGCCAGCAGCTTAGGAACCTCTGGAAACACCATATATTTT. Encoded protein: CASSLGTSGNTIYF. This chain joins TRBV7-8 and TRBJ1-3; D gene ambiguous. Germline CDR1 reads SGHVS; CDR2 reads FQNEAQ. V was clipped by 1 base and J by 0 bases, with 4 bases between them. The CDR3 contains 14 residues. Full variable domain (rest looked up from reference TRBV7-8 and TRBJ1-3): GAGVSQSPRYKVAKRGQDVALRCDPISGHVSLFWYQQALGQGPEFLTYFQNEAQLDKSGLPSDRFFAERPEGSVSTLKIQRTQQEDSAVYLCASSLGTSGNTIYFGEGSWLTVV.

J is TRBJ2-4 and V is TRBV18, with D possibly matching TRBD1 (5 bases). Germline V gene data show CDR1 as KGHSH and CDR2 as LQKENI. The CDR3 spans 14 residues. The ends were cut back, 2 bases at V and 7 bases at J, with 12 bases in the middle. The CDR3 protein is CASSPGAVGNIQYF. CDR3 coding DNA: TGTGCCAGCTCACCAGGGGCAGTGGGGAACATTCAGTACTTC. Full variable domain (missing parts from reference TRBV18 and TRBJ2-4): NAGVMQNPRHLVRRRGQEARLRCSPMKGHSHVYWYRQLPEEGLKFMVYLQKENIIDESGMPKERFSAEFPKEGPSILRIQQVVRGDSAAYFCASSPGAVGNIQYFGAGTRLSVL.

The rearrangement uses TRBV7-2 and TRBJ2-1; D is perhaps TRBD1 (5 bases). The CDR3 has 14 amino acids. Per the germline V gene, CDR1 is SGHTA and CDR2 is FQGNSA. Trimming pared 5 bases from V and 3 bases from J, leaving 11 bases between. The CDR3 sequence: CASSRDRSYNEQFF. Written as DNA, the CDR3 is TGTGCCAGCAGCCGTGACAGAAGCTACAATGAGCAGTTCTTC.

This CDR3 reads CASSLGTGGKGQYF. The DNA for the CDR3 is TGTGCCAGCAGCTTGGGGACAGGCGGTAAGGGGCAGTACTTC. The chain combines TRBV7-2 with TRBJ2-7; 8 nucleotides line up with TRBD1. The CDR3 runs 14 residues. V lost 3 bases, J lost 9 bases, and 10 bases stayed unmatched. The germline CDR1 and CDR2 sequences are SGHTA and FQGNSA.

The rearrangement links TRBV28 to TRBJ1-2, with unresolved D. Trimming took off 4 bases at V and 4 bases at J, with 13 bases between the two ends. This CDR3 has 14 residues. Germline lookup yields CDR1 MDHEN and CDR2 SYDVKM. The DNA for the CDR3 is TGTGCCAGCAGTTCAACCGGACCGAGCTATGGCTACACCTTC. Translated, it gives CASSSTGPSYGYTF.

The table lists this clone with a few counts. The chain carries TRBV27 and TRBJ2-1; 7 positions match TRBD2. The CDR3 length is 15 residues. Germline-derived CDR1 and CDR2 are MNHEY and SMNVEV (reference sequence). Losses at the gene ends were 2 bases for V and 2 bases for J; bases not matched to a gene: 3. Here the CDR3 DNA reads TGTGCCAGCAGTTTAGGCGGGAGCACCTACAATGAGCAGTTCTTC. It is translated as CASSLGGSTYNEQFF.

The V call is TRBV19, the J call TRBJ2-6; possibly TRBD2 for D (5 bases). The germline CDR1 and CDR2 sequences are LNHDA and SQIVND (reference sequence). The CDR3 has 14 residues. The V and J ends lost 6 bases and 3 bases respectively, with 9 bases between them. As DNA, the CDR3 is TGTGCCAGTAGCGGGGATTTTGGGGCCAACGTCCTGACTTTC. As protein: CASSGDFGANVLTF.

The chain joins TRBV19 to TRBJ1-5, with D possibly TRBD1 on 5 matching bases. This CDR3 region has 13 residues. In germline, CDR1 is LNHDA, CDR2 SQIVND (reference sequence). Deletions cut 4 bases from V and 6 bases from J, with 10 bases between. As DNA, the CDR3 is TGTGCCAGTAGTAAGGGGCAGCTTCAGCCCCAGCATTTT. This codes for CASSKGQLQPQHF.